This TCR beta chain is drawn from a study of cytomegalovirus exposure and HLA in healthy donors. Study background: Genotyping showed roughly 83% of 350 to 400 donors falling in the Caucasian-associated ancestry cluster.

Comments on this clone: The antigen remains unidentified.

Overall study findings and caveats: Under in vitro conditions, a few CMV-associated chains were confirmed as specific for CMV antigens. Overall, about 160 TCR beta chains were annotated as cytomegalovirus-associated.

Germline V gene lookup returns CDR1 MNHNS and CDR2 SASEGT. The length of the CDR3 is 15 residues. With V trimmed by 8 bases and J by 1 base, 10 bases remained unmatched. PCR primers comprised 60 Vbeta and 13 Jbeta primers. Method: immunoSEQ multiplex PCR; TCRdb's copy keeps in-frame clones and lacks some. The sample records 120,000 to 150,000 clones, nearly 85% being singletons. The sequence came from a male donor in good health and CMV-seronegative. Sequencing was done on a sample of PBMCs. The V and J genes are TRBV6-1 and TRBJ2-7, with 8 bases lining up with TRBD1. The CDR3 region is CASHDDRGFSYEQYF. CDR3 coding DNA: TGTGCCAGCCATGACGACAGGGGATTTTCCTACGAGCAGTACTTC.